The 29 T cell receptor beta chains presented below share a single source sample, sequenced in a study of pediatric ulcerative colitis. During colonoscopy, one to two rectal pinch biopsies were collected. TCRdb keeps only in-frame clones here, not all; method: immunoSEQ multiplex PCR. Altogether approximately 37,000 clones are present, about 75% being singletons, with the ten largest covering about 9.1%. Sequencing was done on a sample of gut tissue. Receptors originate from a boy aged 10-17 years with severe ulcerative colitis.

V is TRBV5-1 and J is TRBJ2-3, with 10 positions matching TRBD1. The CDR3 is made up of 16 amino acids. Losses at the gene ends were 6 bases for V and 3 bases for J; bases not matched to a gene: 10. Germline-derived CDR1 and CDR2 are SGHRS and YFSETQ. CDR3 nucleotide sequence: TGCGCCAGCACCACTCTAAAGGACAGGGGGACAGATACGCAGTATTTT. Translating gives CASTTLKDRGTDTQYF.

This clone came up a few times. The rearrangement uses TRBV5-1 and TRBJ1-6, with TRBD1 as a possible D gene (6 bases). The CDR3 totals 14 residues. CDR1 and CDR2 (germline): SGHRS, YFSETQ. Trimming left V 4 bases short and J 7 bases short, with 12 bases between. The CDR3 protein is CASSRDTINSPLHF. The DNA for the CDR3 is TGCGCCAGCAGCCGGGACACTATCAATTCACCCCTCCACTTT.

This chain links TRBV7-8 with TRBJ2-7, with 7 bases aligning to TRBD2. Germline V gives CDR1 SGHVS, CDR2 FQNEAQ. V was pared by 1 base and J by 5 bases, with 8 bases of the junction left unmatched. CDR3 size: 15 residues. The CDR3 sequence: CASSLVPGRVNEQYF. CDR3 coding DNA: TGTGCCAGCAGCTTAGTACCAGGGAGGGTGAACGAGCAGTACTTC.

The CDR3 coding sequence is TGTGCCACCAGCATCGGGCCGCAGGATTCAGATACGCAGTATTTT. Translating it yields CATSIGPQDSDTQYF. The chain is built from TRBV15 and TRBJ2-3; D gene uncertain. The V end lost 4 bases, the J end lost 4 bases, and 15 bases lay between the germline ends. CDR3 length equals 15 residues. The germline CDR1 and CDR2 sequences are LNHNV and YYDKDF (reference sequence).

This clone was found a few times. The CDR3 loop is CASSYPVMGSGNTIYF. DNA of the CDR3: TGTGCCAGCAGCTATCCCGTTATGGGGTCAGGAAACACCATATATTTT. V and J are TRBV7-9 and TRBJ1-3; D ambiguous. V lost 4 bases, J lost 4 bases, and 17 bases lay in between. This CDR3 is built from 16 residues. The germline V gene encodes CDR1 SEHNR and CDR2 FQNEAQ (reference sequence).

V gene TRBV27 combines with J gene TRBJ2-1, with D possibly TRBD2 on 5 matching bases. V lost 5 bases and J lost 0, with 14 bases in between. The germline V gene has CDR1 MNHEY and CDR2 SMNVEV (reference sequence). CDR3 length: 16 amino acids. The CDR3 here is CASSILGLSSYNEQFF. CDR3 coding DNA: TGTGCCAGCAGTATACTAGGGCTAAGCTCCTACAATGAGCAGTTCTTC.

V usage is TRBV5-1 and J usage is TRBJ2-7, with TRBD1 as a possible D gene (6 bases). Germline-derived CDR1 and CDR2 are SGHRS and YFSETQ. V was trimmed by 0 bases and J by 5 bases, leaving 15 bases between them. The CDR3 covers 15 residues. The chain's CDR3 is CASSLELGARDEQYF. CDR3 in DNA: TGCGCCAGCAGCTTGGAGCTGGGGGCGAGAGACGAGCAGTACTTC.

The rearrangement joins TRBV10-3 to TRBJ1-6, with D possibly matching TRBD1 (5 bases). CDR3 length equals 11 residues. Germline values: CDR1 ENHRY, CDR2 SYGVKD. V gave up 10 bases and J gave up 6 bases, with 7 bases separating them. For the CDR3, the DNA is TGTGCCACAGGGCTTAATTCACCCCTCCACTTT. Translation gives CATGLNSPLHF.

This chain links TRBV28 with TRBJ2-7; the match to TRBD2 covers 7 bases. Germline V lookup: CDR1 MDHEN, CDR2 SYDVKM. The CDR3 runs 14 residues. V was pared by 2 bases and J by 5 bases, with 6 bases of the junction left unmatched. The CDR3 DNA reads TGTGCCAGCAGTTTAGGTCAGGGAGGGCACGAGCAGTACTTC. It codes for CASSLGQGGHEQYF.

The chain carries TRBV19 and TRBJ1-4; 9 bases agree with TRBD1. V was clipped by 6 bases and J by 7 bases; unmatched bases: 6. CDR1 and CDR2 (germline): LNHDA, SQIVND (reference sequence). The CDR3 has 14 amino acids. DNA for the CDR3: TGTGCCAGTAGCCCGGGACAGGGTCCTGAAAAACTGTTTTTT. Its protein is CASSPGQGPEKLFF. The variable domain in full, with the rest retrieved from reference TRBV19 and TRBJ1-4, is DGGITQSPKYLFRKEGQNVTLSCEQNLNHDAMYWYRQDPGQGLRLIYYSQIVNDFQKGDIAEGYSVSREKKESFPLTVTSAQKNPTAFYLCASSPGQGPEKLFFGSGTQLSVL.

CDR3 residues: CASSDDSSYNSPLHF. The CDR3 DNA sequence: TGTGCCAGCAGCGATGACAGCTCCTATAATTCACCCCTCCACTTT. The chain links TRBV28 to TRBJ1-6, with D maybe TRBD1 (5 bases). The CDR3 sequence is 15 residues long. The V end lost 6 bases, the J end lost 0 bases, and 9 bases lay between the germline ends. CDR1 is MDHEN and CDR2 is SYDVKM in the germline V gene.

The chain recombines TRBV4-1 with TRBJ2-6; no firm D call. The CDR3 sequence is 19 residues long. Germline V gene lookup returns CDR1 MGHRA and CDR2 YSYEKL. V lost 0 bases and J 0 bases, leaving 15 bases between the germline ends. CDR3 DNA sequence: TGCGCCAGCAGCCAAGAAGGCAGGTCAAGCTTCTCTGGGGCCAACGTCCTGACTTTC. This gives the protein CASSQEGRSSFSGANVLTF.

The genes are TRBV2 and TRBJ2-7, with D perhaps matching TRBD2 (5 bases). The CDR3 contains 14 residues. V was clipped by 8 bases and J by 7 bases, with 21 bases between them. The V gene's germline CDR1 is SNHLY and CDR2 FYNNEI. Here the CDR3 reads CASAGPGRSGEQYF. CDR3 in DNA: TGTGCCAGCGCGGGCCCCGGTAGGTCGGGGGAGCAGTACTTC.

The chain links TRBV6-5 to TRBJ2-7; D not resolved. The CDR3 covers 14 residues. The germline gives CDR1 MNHEY, CDR2 SVGAGI. V shed 3 bases and J shed 3 bases, with 12 bases lying between them. The CDR3 region has the DNA TGTGCCAGCAGTTATACCGGTGGATTCTACGAGCAGTACTTC. Its protein is CASSYTGGFYEQYF.

The chain links TRBV18 to TRBJ1-4, with D possibly being TRBD1 (5 bases). The germline V gene has CDR1 KGHSH and CDR2 LQKENI. Between the trimmed V and J ends, which lost 5 bases and 8 bases, there was a span of 9 bases. The CDR3 has 12 residues. For the CDR3, the DNA is TGTGCCAGCTCAGGGGGAGGCGAAAAACTGTTTTTT. Translated: CASSGGGEKLFF.

This clone was seen a few times. The chain has TRBV20-1 and TRBJ2-1; D is ambiguous. Germline CDR1 and CDR2: DFQATT and SNEGSKA (reference sequence). The V end lost 6 bases, the J end lost 7 bases, and 7 bases lay between the germline ends. The CDR3 consists of 10 residues. The CDR3 reads CSARSNEQFF. The CDR3 bases are TGCAGTGCGAGATCTAATGAGCAGTTCTTC.

CDR3: CSVQSATDTQYF. The DNA for the CDR3 is TGCAGCGTTCAGTCAGCAACCGATACGCAGTATTTT. This chain links TRBV29-1 with TRBJ2-3, with D hard to call. Germline assignment: CDR1 SQVTM and CDR2 ANQGSEA. The V end lost 5 bases, the J end lost 6 bases, and 12 bases lay between the germline ends. CDR3 size: 12 residues.

This clone was seen only once. The genes are TRBV15 and TRBJ2-5; no firm D call. Trimming took off 1 base at V and 3 bases at J, with 6 bases between the two ends. Germline CDR1 LNHNV, CDR2 YYDKDF (reference sequence). There are 13 residues in the CDR3. CDR3 sequence: CATSRGTEETQYF. CDR3 in DNA: TGTGCCACCAGCAGAGGGACGGAAGAGACCCAGTACTTC.

The rearrangement joins TRBV12-5 to TRBJ2-7; D may match TRBD1 or TRBD2 (5 bases each). Germline CDR1 is LGHNT and CDR2 is FRNRAP. Trimming left V 3 bases short and J 1 base short, with 10 bases between. The CDR3 is 14 amino acids. The CDR3 is CASGLGTGSYEQYF. CDR3 nucleotide sequence: TGTGCTAGTGGTTTAGGGACGGGGTCCTACGAGCAGTACTTC.

The gene calls are TRBV19 and TRBJ1-1; D perhaps matches TRBD1 (6 bases). Per germline, CDR1 LNHDA and CDR2 SQIVND (reference sequence). Trimming shortened V by 4 bases and J by 6 bases, and 18 bases separated the two germline ends. The CDR3 totals 15 residues. CDR3: CASSRGYRVYSEAFF. CDR3 sequence (DNA): TGTGCCAGTAGTAGAGGATACAGGGTGTACTCTGAAGCTTTCTTT.

This CDR3 reads CASSGTPQETQYF. CDR3 DNA sequence: TGTGCCAGCAGTGGGACACCCCAAGAGACCCAGTACTTC. The chain is built from TRBV2 and TRBJ2-5; tentative D call: TRBD1 (5 bases). Germline V gives CDR1 SNHLY, CDR2 FYNNEI. CDR3 length equals 13 residues. Trimming cost V 4 bases and J 1 base, with 7 bases left between them.

The V gene is TRBV6-6, the J gene TRBJ2-2; 10 positions agree with TRBD1. Germline V CDR1 and CDR2: MNHNY, SVGAGI (reference sequence). The CDR3 totals 13 residues. With 10 bases clipped from V and 7 bases from J, the junction kept 6 bases outside the gene matches. Written as DNA, the CDR3 is TGTGCCAACCGACAGGGGGCCAGCGGGGAGCTGTTTTTT. Translating gives CANRQGASGELFF.

This clone was detected once. J is TRBJ2-7 and V is TRBV7-2; 7 bases line up with TRBD2. With 1 base clipped from V and 2 bases from J, the junction kept 2 bases outside the gene matches. The CDR3 loop spans 14 amino acids. Germline V lookup: CDR1 SGHTA, CDR2 FQGNSA. This chain's CDR3 is CASSLGLATYEQYF. The CDR3, as DNA: TGTGCCAGCAGCTTAGGACTAGCTACCTACGAGCAGTACTTC. Supplemented by reference TRBV7-2 and TRBJ2-7, the full variable domain reads GAGVSQSPSNKVTEKGKDVELRCDPISGHTALYWYRQSLGQGLEFLIYFQGNSAPDKSGLPSDRFSAERTGGSVSTLTIQRTQQEDSAVYLCASSLGLATYEQYFGPGTRLTVT.

The chain uses TRBV28 and TRBJ1-5; D remains unclear. The germline V and J ends were trimmed by 6 bases and 6 bases, with 18 bases remaining between them. The CDR3 totals 15 residues. Germline V gene data show CDR1 as MDHEN and CDR2 as SYDVKM. The CDR3 coding sequence is TGTGCCAGCAGGCCAGGACTGGTTTCAACTCAGCCCCAGCATTTT. This translates into CASRPGLVSTQPQHF.

The V call is TRBV7-9, the J call TRBJ2-2; D is unclear. The CDR3 spans 12 residues. Germline V gene lookup returns CDR1 SEHNR and CDR2 FQNEAQ (reference sequence). Trimming removed 5 bases at V and 7 bases at J, with 8 bases between. CDR3 loop: CASSAAVGELFF. The CDR3 nucleotides are TGTGCCAGCAGCGCCGCGGTCGGGGAGCTGTTTTTT.

The V and J genes are TRBV2 and TRBJ2-3, with D maybe TRBD2 (7 bases). Germline V gene lookup returns CDR1 SNHLY and CDR2 FYNNEI. Trimming pared 6 bases from V and 0 bases from J, leaving 16 bases between. The CDR3 runs to 16 residues. The CDR3 here is CASRAVGGLSTDTQYF. The CDR3 DNA sequence: TGTGCCAGCAGGGCAGTGGGGGGGCTTAGCACAGATACGCAGTATTTT. Full variable domain (remainder filled in from reference TRBV2 and TRBJ2-3): EPEVTQTPSHQVTQMGQEVILRCVPISNHLYFYWYRQILGQKVEFLVSFYNNEISEKSEIFDDQFSVERPDGSNFTLKIRSTKLEDSAMYFCASRAVGGLSTDTQYFGPGTRLTVL.

This clone was seen once. The chain links TRBV28 to TRBJ1-2; D may be TRBD1 (5 bases). The CDR3 is 13 amino acids. The V gene lost 8 bases and the J gene lost 3 bases, with 13 bases spanning the gap. In germline, CDR1 is MDHEN, CDR2 SYDVKM. The CDR3 loop is CASGQDRDYGYTF. The DNA for the CDR3 is TGTGCCAGCGGACAAGACAGAGACTATGGCTACACCTTC.

V gene TRBV7-9 combines with J gene TRBJ1-1, with D perhaps matching TRBD1 (6 bases). The CDR3 consists of 15 residues. Trimming shortened V by 5 bases and J by 1 base, and 14 bases separated the two germline ends. CDR1 SEHNR and CDR2 FQNEAQ come from the germline V gene (reference sequence). The CDR3 region is CASSPRTVGNTEAFF. The CDR3 nucleotides read TGTGCCAGCAGCCCGAGGACAGTGGGGAACACTGAAGCTTTCTTT.

This rearrangement joins TRBV7-6 to TRBJ1-3, with D perhaps TRBD1 (5 bases). Trimming stripped 3 bases from V and 4 bases from J, with 22 bases between. CDR3 length: 18 amino acids. The germline V gene encodes CDR1 SGHVS and CDR2 FNYEAQ. CDR3 coding DNA: TGTGCCAGCAGCTTTTTGCCTGTTGGCAGGGAGGAGGGAAACACCATATATTTT. Protein: CASSFLPVGREEGNTIYF.